This T cell receptor (beta chain) was observed in a study of blood T cell repertoires in COVID-19. This clone appeared a single time. CDR3 length: 12 amino acids. CDR1 and CDR2 (germline): SGHNT, YENEEA. Trimming took 6 bases from V and 7 from J; bases not matched to a gene: 3. This table comes from immunoSEQ multiplex PCR, and its TCRdb copy is limited to in-frame clones, with some not included. The sample includes 150,000 to 200,000 clones, about 85% of them seen just once. The origin of this receptor is a woman in her thirties or forties in a cohort exposed to, infected with or recovered from COVID-19 (not recorded which). The chain employs TRBV11-3 and TRBJ1-2, with 9 bases matching TRBD1. The sample was PBMCs or T cells enriched from blood (not recorded which). CDR3 bases: TGTGCCAGCAGGGGACAGGGCGGTGGCTACACCTTC. It codes for CASRGQGGGYTF.